The present TCR beta chain was sequenced within a study of blood T cell repertoires in COVID-19. At the level of the study: From the United States, Italy and Spain came samples of acute and convalescent COVID-19. PBMCs, B-cell-depleted T cells, or T cells were the source of the cDNA or gDNA that made up the material.

Germline assignment: CDR1 MNHEY and CDR2 SVGAGI. The V end was cut by 6 bases, the J end by 3 bases, with 15 bases between. The CDR3 spans 14 residues. As processed by the authors: Reference gene primer amplification gave nucleated cell count estimates. The repertoire was sequenced with immunoSEQ multiplex PCR; TCRdb's copy has only in-frame clones and lacks some. V, J and clone size reflect that table, while D and trimming were determined from the DNA. The data show about 220,000 clones, roughly 87% seen once. The origin of this receptor is a man aged 35-49 years with active or convalescent COVID-19. This chain joins TRBV6-5 and TRBJ2-7; D perhaps matches TRBD2 (5 bases). Specimen: peripheral blood. The CDR3 nucleotides read TGTGCCAGCAGCCAAGGTAACGGGGTCTACGAGCAGTACTTC. Its protein product is CASSQGNGVYEQYF.